The 27 T cell receptor beta chains below were found in one sample sequenced in a study of prognosis after radiotherapy for stage I lung cancer. Two-round multiplex PCR, the amplification method, yielded TCR beta CDR3 from genomic DNA. Gene-specific TRBV and TRBJ primers were used in PCR round one. TCRdb reanalysed the multiplex PCR reads using MiXCR and keeps one entry per CDR3 protein. Of just over 30,000 distinct CDR3 sequences listed, 25% to 40% are singletons. This material consisted of PBMCs, taken before or after stereotactic body radiation therapy (not recorded which). These receptors all stem from a donor over 45 with non-small cell lung cancer.

This clonotype was picked up many times. This chain joins TRBV11-1 and TRBJ2-2; 11 bases line up with TRBD1. Germline V gives CDR1 SGHAT, CDR2 FQDESV (reference sequence). The trim removed 5 bases at V and 7 bases at J, leaving 6 bases unmatched. This CDR3 is 15 amino acids long. CDR3 DNA sequence: TGTGCCAGCAGCCCCGGGACAGGGGGGGACGGGGAGCTGTTTTTT. This codes for CASSPGTGGDGELFF. Based on the CDR3 plus reference TRBV11-1 and TRBJ2-2, the full variable domain is EAEVAQSPRYKITEKSQAVAFWCDPISGHATLYWYRQILGQGPELLVQFQDESVVDDSQLPKDRFSAERLKGVDSTLKIQPAELGDSAMYLCASSPGTGGDGELFFGEGSRLTVL.

This clonotype was counted at least ten times. The CDR3 loop is CASSREVAKNIQYF. The CDR3 DNA is TGTGCCAGCAGTCGAGAGGTTGCCAAAAACATTCAGTACTTC. V gene TRBV28 combines with J gene TRBJ2-4; no reliable D call. Germline V gene sequence: CDR1 MDHEN, CDR2 SYDVKM. Trimming left V 5 bases short and J 1 base short, with 9 bases between. This CDR3 contains 14 residues.

This clonotype was seen repeatedly, ten times or more. The V gene is TRBV27, the J gene TRBJ1-6; D is unresolved. CDR3 length equals 12 residues. V was clipped by 4 bases and J by 10 bases, with 8 bases between them. Germline V CDR1 and CDR2: MNHEY, SMNVEV (reference sequence). CDR3 sequence: CASSSPPSPLHF. Here the CDR3 DNA reads TGTGCCAGCAGTTCACCCCCATCACCCCTCCACTTT.

This clonotype was recorded at least ten times. The rearrangement joins TRBV9 to TRBJ2-1; D possibly matches TRBD1 or TRBD2 (6 bases each). With 0 bases removed from V and 7 bases from J, the gap between germline ends came to 14 bases. The CDR3 extends over 15 amino acids. Looked up from germline, CDR1 is SGDLS and CDR2 is YYNGEE. CDR3 coding DNA: TGTGCCAGCAGCGTAGACCCAGGGGACTGGAATGAGCAGTTCTTC. It is translated as CASSVDPGDWNEQFF. Variable domain in full (rest from reference TRBV9 and TRBJ2-1): DSGVTQTPKHLITATGQRVTLRCSPRSGDLSVYWYQQSLDQGLQFLIQYYNGEERAKGNILERFSAQQFPDLHSELNLSSLELGDSALYFCASSVDPGDWNEQFFGPGTRLTVL.

This rearrangement joins TRBV7-9 to TRBJ2-5, with TRBD1 matching 7 bases. V was clipped by 7 bases and J by 5 bases; unmatched bases: 7. The germline V gene has CDR1 SEHNR and CDR2 FQNEAQ (reference sequence). The CDR3 has 13 residues. The CDR3 sequence: CASTPIRGETQYF. In DNA, the CDR3 is TGTGCCAGCACCCCGATCAGGGGGGAGACCCAGTACTTC.

About this clonotype itself: Only one base separates this from a far larger clonotype, so it likely reflects a read error. The chain joins TRBV28 to TRBJ1-5; unclear D gene. Germline assignment: CDR1 MDHEN and CDR2 SYDVKM. V was pared by 5 bases and J by 9 bases, with 17 bases between. The CDR3 consists of 14 residues. Here the CDR3 reads CASSETTAEGPQHF. As DNA, the CDR3 is TGTGCCAGCAGTGAGACAACAGCCGAAGGGCCCCAGCATTTT.

This clonotype was counted ten times or more. This sequence joins TRBV7-9 and TRBJ2-3; 9 bases fit TRBD1. The trim removed 2 bases at V and 6 bases at J, leaving 9 bases unmatched. The V gene's germline CDR1 is SEHNR and CDR2 FQNEAQ (reference sequence). This CDR3 is built from 16 residues. The CDR3: CASSLWGQGGWDTQYF. The CDR3 coding sequence is TGTGCCAGCAGCTTATGGGGACAGGGAGGTTGGGATACGCAGTATTTT.

Comment on this clonotype: A far larger clone is one nucleotide away, so this likely arose from a read error. CDR3 coding DNA: TGTGCCAGCACCGCGGCCCATGGGAACACTGAAGCTTTCTTT. Protein sequence: CASTAAHGNTEAFF. The chain joins TRBV6-5 to TRBJ1-1, with D hard to call. Germline CDR1 and CDR2: MNHEY and SVGAGI. CDR3 length: 14 amino acids. Trimming left V 7 bases short and J 1 base short, with 13 bases between.

This clonotype was picked up many times. The chain uses TRBV7-8 and TRBJ2-7, with D possibly being TRBD2 (6 bases). The CDR3 is 15 residues long. CDR1 and CDR2 (germline): SGHVS, FQNEAQ. Trimming shortened V by 7 bases and J by 2 bases, and 18 bases separated the two germline ends. The CDR3 region is CASTPTGGPTYEQYF. The CDR3 region has the DNA TGTGCCAGCACCCCTACCGGGGGACCCACCTACGAGCAGTACTTC.

On this clonotype: This likely reflects a read error, since a far larger clone is one base away. J is TRBJ2-3 and V is TRBV6-2 or TRBV6-3, with 8 bases that match TRBD1. Germline V gene sequence: CDR1 MNHEY, CDR2 SVGEGT. Trimming at V came to 2 bases and at J to 5 bases, leaving 6 bases not matched to a gene. CDR3 length: 15 amino acids. CDR3 region: CASSYTQQGVDTQYF. For the CDR3, the DNA is TGTGCCAGCAGTTACACCCAACAGGGGGTAGATACGCAGTATTTT.

This clonotype was detected many times. The chain links TRBV6-1 to TRBJ2-1; D might be TRBD2 (6 bases). The CDR3 is 13 residues long. The germline CDR1 and CDR2 sequences are MNHNS and SASEGT. Trimming left V 6 bases short and J 14 bases short, with 20 bases between. The CDR3 sequence: CASSRPPDRGKFF. DNA of the CDR3: TGTGCCAGCAGCCGACCCCCGGACCGCGGGAAGTTCTTC.

This clonotype was seen a single time. This rearrangement joins TRBV19 to TRBJ2-3; TRBD2 aligns across 11 bases. V shed 3 bases, J shed 5 bases, and the junction held 4 bases outside the gene matches. Germline CDR1 LNHDA, CDR2 SQIVND (reference sequence). The CDR3 runs to 15 residues. The CDR3 nucleotides are TGTGCCAGTAGTATTACTAGCGGGAGTTTAGATACGCAGTATTTT. Amino acid sequence: CASSITSGSLDTQYF.

This clonotype came up a few times. The chain combines TRBV2 with TRBJ2-2; perhaps TRBD2 as D (6 bases). Trimming pared 7 bases from V and 1 base from J, leaving 16 bases between. The V gene's germline CDR1 is SNHLY and CDR2 FYNNEI. The CDR3 consists of 16 residues. CDR3 sequence reads: CASTPLGSGNTGELFF. The CDR3 bases are TGTGCCAGCACCCCCTTAGGTAGCGGGAACACCGGGGAGCTGTTTTTT.

This chain connects TRBV7-2 to TRBJ2-5, with D maybe TRBD2 (5 bases). The CDR3 is made up of 13 amino acids. V shed 1 base and J shed 9 bases, with 12 bases lying between them. Germline V gene sequence: CDR1 SGHTA, CDR2 FQGNSA. CDR3 amino acids: CASSLGALGAQYF. CDR3 in DNA: TGTGCCAGCAGCTTAGGTGCGCTCGGGGCCCAGTACTTC. The full variable domain, with the rest looked up from reference TRBV7-2 and TRBJ2-5, is GAGVSQSPSNKVTEKGKDVELRCDPISGHTALYWYRQSLGQGLEFLIYFQGNSAPDKSGLPSDRFSAERTGGSVSTLTIQRTQQEDSAVYLCASSLGALGAQYFGPGTRLLVL.

J is TRBJ2-7 and V is TRBV6-9; no clear D. V shed 3 bases and J shed 3 bases, with 9 bases lying between them. CDR1 and CDR2 (germline): MNHGY, SVAAGI. The CDR3 consists of 13 residues. The CDR3 sequence is CASSYRSFYEQYF. In DNA, the CDR3 is TGTGCCAGCAGTTACCGATCTTTCTACGAGCAGTACTTC.

The chain uses TRBV6-2 or TRBV6-3 and TRBJ2-3; D is unclear. The CDR3 contains 15 residues. Germline-derived CDR1 and CDR2 are MNHEY and SVGEGT. V was pared by 7 bases and J by 4 bases, with 18 bases between. CDR3 loop: CASIGLTTLSDTQYF. The CDR3 nucleotides read TGTGCCAGCATTGGCCTCACTACCCTTTCAGATACGCAGTATTTT.

Ten or more counts support this clonotype. This sequence joins TRBV5-1 and TRBJ2-7, with 7 bases aligning to TRBD1. In germline, CDR1 is SGHRS, CDR2 YFSETQ. CDR3 length: 13 residues. Trimming cost V 4 bases and J 5 bases; bases outside gene matches: 6. CDR3 residues: CASSRDRADEQYF. The CDR3 nucleotides are TGCGCCAGCAGCCGAGACAGGGCCGACGAGCAGTACTTC.

The V gene is TRBV6-1, the J gene TRBJ2-1; 7 nucleotides line up with TRBD2. V shed 10 bases, J shed 10 bases, and the junction held 22 bases outside the gene matches. Germline CDR1 MNHNS, CDR2 SASEGT. The CDR3 is made up of 16 amino acids. DNA for the CDR3: TGTGCCAACAGAGGTGAGCGGGAACATCTACGGGACGAGCAGTTCTTC. Protein sequence: CANRGEREHLRDEQFF.

This clonotype came up many times. V is TRBV20-1 and J is TRBJ1-6; D is perhaps TRBD1 (6 bases). Deletions cut 0 bases from V and 7 bases from J, with 22 bases between. The CDR3 extends over 18 amino acids. Germline CDR1 and CDR2: DFQATT and SNEGSKA (reference sequence). The CDR3 bases are TGCAGTGCTAGAGATATCTGGGCAGGGGCCCCCCCCAATTCACCCCTCCACTTT. Residues: CSARDIWAGAPPNSPLHF.

The chain employs TRBV2 and TRBJ2-7; 11 bases map to TRBD2. Germline V lookup: CDR1 SNHLY, CDR2 FYNNEI. The CDR3 extends over 16 amino acids. Trimming removed 6 bases from V and 4 bases from J; junction bases left unmatched: 11. CDR3: CASSELIAGGAYEQYF. Written as DNA, the CDR3 is TGTGCCAGCAGCGAGCTAATAGCGGGAGGGGCTTACGAGCAGTACTTC. Variable domain in full (rest from reference TRBV2 and TRBJ2-7): EPEVTQTPSHQVTQMGQEVILRCVPISNHLYFYWYRQILGQKVEFLVSFYNNEISEKSEIFDDQFSVERPDGSNFTLKIRSTKLEDSAMYFCASSELIAGGAYEQYFGPGTRLTVT.

For this clonotype: A much larger clonotype is one base distant, so this may be a read error. This chain connects TRBV6-2 or TRBV6-3 to TRBJ2-5; D is ambiguous. Germline V CDR1 and CDR2: MNHEY, SVGEGT. The CDR3 is 13 residues long. Trimming removed 6 bases from V and 8 bases from J, with 16 bases in between. CDR3 DNA: TGTGCCAGCAGCTCCACGGGTATGGATACCCAGTACTTC. Its translation is CASSSTGMDTQYF.

A single count supports this clonotype. The chain employs TRBV19 and TRBJ1-1, with 8 bases fitting TRBD1. The CDR3 totals 15 residues. V shed 5 bases, J shed 5 bases, and the junction held 10 bases outside the gene matches. The V gene's germline CDR1 is LNHDA and CDR2 SQIVND (reference sequence). The CDR3 here is CASSARQGLRTEAFF. The CDR3 bases are TGTGCCAGTAGTGCCCGACAGGGGTTAAGAACTGAAGCTTTCTTT. Combining the CDR3 with reference TRBV19 and TRBJ1-1 gives the whole variable domain DGGITQSPKYLFRKEGQNVTLSCEQNLNHDAMYWYRQDPGQGLRLIYYSQIVNDFQKGDIAEGYSVSREKKESFPLTVTSAQKNPTAFYLCASSARQGLRTEAFFGQGTRLTVV.

This clonotype was recorded a few times. It is likely a read error, because the conserved phenylalanine at the end of the CDR3 is missing. The rearrangement uses TRBV20-1 and TRBJ2-5; D perhaps matches TRBD1 (6 bases). Trimming removed 6 bases from V and 0 bases from J, with 17 bases in between. Germline CDR1 reads DFQATT; CDR2 reads SNEGSKA (reference sequence). CDR3 length equals 15 residues. The CDR3 nucleotides are TGCAGTGCGACGGGACACACAATGTACCAAGAGACCCAGTACTCC. Protein sequence: CSATGHTMYQETQYS.

This clonotype was recorded many times. The CDR3 bases are TGCAGTGCTAGTGGGCCCCCCGGGTACAATGAGCAGTTCTTC. Residues: CSASGPPGYNEQFF. The chain has TRBV20-1 and TRBJ2-1; no clear D gene. Germline CDR1 and CDR2: DFQATT and SNEGSKA (reference sequence). This CDR3 has 14 amino acids. The ends were cut back, 3 bases at V and 4 bases at J, with 13 bases in the middle.

This clonotype occurred many times. This rearrangement joins TRBV5-8 to TRBJ2-3, with D hard to call. The germline V and J ends were trimmed by 2 bases and 4 bases, with 11 bases remaining between them. The CDR3 length is 14 residues. CDR1 SGHTS and CDR2 YDEGEE come from the germline V gene. The CDR3 nucleotides read TGTGCCAGCAGCTTCGTCGTGAGTTCAGATACGCAGTATTTT. Its protein product is CASSFVVSSDTQYF. Drawing the rest from reference TRBV5-8 and TRBJ2-3, the complete variable domain is EAGVTQSPTHLIKTRGQQATLRCSPISGHTSVYWYQQALGLGLQFLLWYDEGEERNRGNFPPRFSGRQFPNYSSELNVNALELEDSALYLCASSFVVSSDTQYFGPGTRLTVL.

In DNA, the CDR3 is TGTGCCAGCAGTTTAGGGGGGGGTGGCGCCTACGAGCAGTACTTC. Translated, it gives CASSLGGGGAYEQYF. This chain joins TRBV12-3 or TRBV12-4 and TRBJ2-7; 7 nucleotides agree with TRBD2. The junction had 5 bases not matched to a gene; V was cut back by 1 base and J by 2 bases. The CDR3 is made up of 15 amino acids.

This clonotype was detected many times. The chain recombines TRBV12-3 or TRBV12-4 with TRBJ1-5; 7 bases agree with TRBD1. The V segment lost 6 bases and the J segment 4 bases; nucleotides outside the gene matches: 9. The CDR3 spans 15 residues. CDR3 sequence (DNA): TGTGCCAGCAGCATAACAGGGGCTAGAAATCAGCCCCAGCATTTT. It specifies CASSITGARNQPQHF.